The source of this T cell receptor beta chain is a study of blood T cell repertoires in COVID-19. Across the study: The origin of the acute and convalescent COVID-19 samples was the United States, Italy and Spain.

From germline, CDR1 is MGHRA and CDR2 YSYEKL. Trimming took off 3 bases at V and 2 bases at J, with 4 bases between the two ends. The CDR3 spans 13 residues. Comment on this clone: This sample includes further DNA sequences coding for the same CDR3.

The data were produced by immunoSEQ multiplex PCR, yet TCRdb's version contains in-frame clones alone and is incomplete. The sample has a few hundred thousand clones, 89% seen once. Seattle cases were enrolled at active infection and followed longitudinally. This receptor was identified in a woman in her twenties or thirties with COVID-19, enrolled during active disease. The specimen was peripheral blood. The V gene is TRBV4-1, the J gene TRBJ2-2; the D is unclear. The CDR3 spells CASSHTNTGELFF. As DNA, the CDR3 is TGCGCCAGCAGCCACACTAACACCGGGGAGCTGTTTTTT.